The 2 T cell receptor beta chains listed next were all sequenced from one sample in a study of cytomegalovirus exposure and HLA in healthy donors. PCR used 60 Vbeta primers and 13 Jbeta primers. Only in-frame clones appear in the TCRdb table, and some are missing; sequencing was by immunoSEQ multiplex PCR. The sample has about 150,000 clones; about 80% are singletons. Sequenced: PBMCs. These receptors were obtained from a woman in her forties or fifties in good health and CMV-seropositive.

This chain connects TRBV2 to TRBJ2-7; 9 bases are shared with TRBD1. There are 17 residues in the CDR3. Germline CDR1 SNHLY, CDR2 FYNNEI. V was clipped by 5 bases and J by 1 base; unmatched bases: 12. In nucleotides, the CDR3 is TGTGCCAGCAGTTTGCCGGGTTTGGGACAGGGATCCTACGAGCAGTACTTC. Its protein product is CASSLPGLGQGSYEQYF.

The chain is built from TRBV7-2 and TRBJ2-1; 8 bases map to TRBD1. In germline, CDR1 is SGHTA, CDR2 FQGNSA. CDR3 length: 16 amino acids. V lost 2 bases and J lost 0; bases outside the gene matches: 3. For the CDR3, the DNA is TGTGCCAGCAGCTTACAGGGGGCCCCCTCCTACAATGAGCAGTTCTTC. Translation: CASSLQGAPSYNEQFF.